The 16 T cell receptor beta chains presented below share a single source sample, sequenced in a study of beta chain features in type 1 diabetes. Of the isolated RNA, all was reverse transcribed, and so the sequenced material was expressed TCRB transcripts. Clones were sequenced by immunoSEQ multiplex PCR, and TCRdb holds only the in-frame ones, with some missing. Of about 270,000 clones listed, 12% to 15% are singletons. The sequencing input was naive CD4+ T cells from blood. The receptor source for this set is a woman in her thirties or forties in good health.

The chain couples TRBV5-1 to TRBJ1-4; a possible D gene is TRBD1 (6 bases). Germline CDR1 and CDR2: SGHRS and YFSETQ. V was trimmed by 5 bases and J by 5 bases, leaving 10 bases between them. This CDR3 is built from 13 residues. This CDR3 reads CASRVGQNEKLFF. The CDR3 region has the DNA TGCGCCAGCAGGGTTGGACAGAATGAAAAACTGTTTTTT.

This chain links TRBV9 with TRBJ2-2, with D possibly matching TRBD1 (6 bases). Germline CDR1 SGDLS, CDR2 YYNGEE. The CDR3 totals 16 residues. V was clipped by 5 bases and J by 4 bases, with 18 bases between them. The chain's CDR3 is CASRVQGGSSTGELFF. Here the CDR3 DNA reads TGTGCCAGCAGGGTACAAGGGGGAAGCTCCACCGGGGAGCTGTTTTTT.

The chain carries TRBV19 and TRBJ2-1, with TRBD2 matching over 11 bases. Germline loops: CDR1 LNHDA, CDR2 SQIVND (reference sequence). This CDR3 is built from 17 residues. Trimming at V came to 3 bases and at J to 4 bases, leaving 8 bases not matched to a gene. The CDR3 here is CASSIFSGGAAYNEQFF. The CDR3 DNA sequence: TGTGCCAGTAGTATCTTTAGCGGGGGGGCGGCGTACAATGAGCAGTTCTTC.

This clone was counted many times. The chain links TRBV9 to TRBJ1-6; 9 nucleotides align to TRBD1. Germline loops: CDR1 SGDLS, CDR2 YYNGEE. The CDR3 runs 15 residues. Germline trimming cut 4 bases from V and 5 bases from J; bases unmatched to any gene: 4. In DNA form, the CDR3 reads TGTGCCAGCAGCCTGCGGGACAGGGATAATTCACCCCTCCACTTT. Translated: CASSLRDRDNSPLHF.

Only a few counts were recorded for this clone. The chain uses TRBV10-3 and TRBJ2-3; TRBD1 aligns across 10 bases. The V and J ends lost 7 bases and 0 bases, in that order; junction bases with no gene match: 1. This CDR3 contains 14 residues. Germline assignment: CDR1 ENHRY and CDR2 SYGVKD. The CDR3 coding sequence is TGTGCCATCATGGGACAGGGGAGCACAGATACGCAGTATTTT. Its protein is CAIMGQGSTDTQYF.

CDR3 loop: CASSLGDRGPGNTIYF. CDR3 DNA sequence: TGCGCCAGCAGCTTGGGGGACAGGGGGCCTGGAAACACCATATATTTT. The chain joins TRBV5-1 to TRBJ1-3; 12 positions agree with TRBD1. The V and J ends lost 0 bases and 2 bases, in that order; junction bases with no gene match: 0. The CDR3 has 16 residues. The V gene's germline CDR1 is SGHRS and CDR2 YFSETQ.

The V call is TRBV10-3, the J call TRBJ2-1; 9 positions match TRBD2. The germline gives CDR1 ENHRY, CDR2 SYGVKD. V shed 4 bases and J 7 bases; nucleotides not matched to a gene: 2. CDR3 length equals 13 residues. CDR3 sequence: CAISGGGANEQFF. For the CDR3, the DNA is TGTGCCATCAGTGGCGGGGGGGCTAATGAGCAGTTCTTC.

This clone turned up a few times. This chain links TRBV5-4 with TRBJ2-5; no definite D call. Trimming took 3 bases from V and 3 from J, leaving 9 bases between them. Germline values: CDR1 SGHNT, CDR2 YYREEE (reference sequence). The CDR3 is 13 residues long. The CDR3 DNA reads TGTGCCAGCAGCTGGCTGGTGAAAGAGACCCAGTACTTC. Translated: CASSWLVKETQYF.

The chain employs TRBV7-2 and TRBJ2-5, with 11 bases identical to TRBD1. This CDR3 region has 15 residues. V gave up 5 bases and J gave up 4 bases; unmatched junction bases: 6. Per the germline V gene, CDR1 is SGHTA and CDR2 is FQGNSA. CDR3 loop: CASSPRDRGGETQYF. DNA for the CDR3: TGTGCCAGCAGCCCTCGGGACAGGGGGGGAGAGACCCAGTACTTC.

This clone has just a few counts. The chain links TRBV15 to TRBJ2-3; D is possibly TRBD2 (6 bases). Germline CDR1 is LNHNV and CDR2 is YYDKDF (reference sequence). The CDR3 is made up of 16 amino acids. Trimming removed 7 bases from V and 0 bases from J, with 17 bases in between. CDR3 loop: CATTQGRGISTDTQYF. For the CDR3, the DNA is TGTGCCACCACCCAAGGACGGGGGATTAGCACAGATACGCAGTATTTT.

This clone has a handful of counts. The V call is TRBV7-2, the J call TRBJ2-7; no reliable D call. Trimming took off 5 bases at V and 3 bases at J, with 14 bases between the two ends. CDR1 SGHTA and CDR2 FQGNSA come from the germline V gene. The CDR3 is 14 amino acids. In DNA, the CDR3 is TGTGCCAGCAGCGCAGAGCTGCGACACTACGAGCAGTACTTC. Protein: CASSAELRHYEQYF.

J is TRBJ1-1 and V is TRBV19, with 8 nucleotides matching TRBD1. V dropped 4 bases and J dropped 7; count of bases not matched to a gene: 8. There are 14 residues in the CDR3. The germline gives CDR1 LNHDA, CDR2 SQIVND (reference sequence). CDR3 DNA: TGTGCCAGTAGTAAGACAGGGGCTCTCGGTGAAGCTTTCTTT. It yields the protein CASSKTGALGEAFF.

Only a few counts were recorded for this clone. Relative to the germline gene, one junction end is altered; a read error may explain this. The V and J genes are TRBV10-3 and TRBJ2-1; 9 nucleotides align to TRBD2. The germline V gene encodes CDR1 ENHRY and CDR2 SYGVKD. CDR3 length: 14 amino acids. The CDR3 DNA reads TGTGCCATCAGTGAGATCCTAGCGGGGTCTAACTCGGTCTTC. Its translation is CAISEILAGSNSVF.

V is TRBV15 and J is TRBJ1-1; 8 bases agree with TRBD1. The germline gives CDR1 LNHNV, CDR2 YYDKDF (reference sequence). The CDR3 sequence is 16 residues long. V was pared by 1 base and J by 2 bases, with 6 bases of the junction left unmatched. The CDR3 nucleotides are TGTGCCACCAGCAGAGCCGTTGGACAGGGTAACACTGAAGCTTTCTTT. This sequence encodes CATSRAVGQGNTEAFF.

This clone showed up just a few times. The rearrangement uses TRBV18 and TRBJ2-3; D not resolved. Trimming cost V 2 bases and J 0 bases, with 9 bases left between them. This CDR3 region has 15 residues. Germline V lookup: CDR1 KGHSH, CDR2 LQKENI. CDR3 protein: CASSPIFPSTDTQYF. In DNA, the CDR3 is TGTGCCAGCTCACCAATATTCCCGAGCACAGATACGCAGTATTTT.

The CDR3 is CAISGEGQGDYGYTF. The DNA for the CDR3 is TGTGCCATCAGTGGGGAGGGACAGGGGGACTATGGCTACACCTTC. The chain recombines TRBV10-3 with TRBJ1-2, with 11 bases lining up with TRBD1. The CDR3 loop spans 15 amino acids. Trimming at V came to 4 bases and at J to 3 bases, leaving 4 bases not matched to a gene. Germline assignment: CDR1 ENHRY and CDR2 SYGVKD.